This T cell receptor (beta chain) was recovered during a study of OX40 agonist ivuxolimab in advanced cancers. As for the study in general: The patients' treatment was ivuxolimab, an agonistic anti-OX40 (CD134) antibody. Partial responses occurred in Three dose-escalation patients, one with hepatocellular carcinoma and two with cutaneous melanoma.

About this clone itself: Its antigen remains unknown.

Germline-derived CDR1 and CDR2 are MNHNY and SVGAGI (reference sequence). Trimming stripped 7 bases from V and 3 bases from J, with 8 bases between. This CDR3 contains 12 residues. Method: immunoSEQ multiplex PCR; TCRdb's copy keeps in-frame clones and lacks some. Here the sample spans about 68,000 clones, 83% being singletons. Study-level results: There was clonal expansion of CD4+ and CD8+ blood T cells by week 6 at 0.1 to 3.0 mg/kg. Relative to CD4+, CD8+ T cells held more expanded clones on average.

V and J are TRBV6-6 and TRBJ2-3; D unresolved. The sequences come from CD4+ or CD8+ T cells sorted from blood, collected in a trial of the OX40 agonist ivuxolimab. The TCR comes from an adult with an advanced solid tumor such as melanoma, head and neck, liver or kidney cancer. The CDR3 is CASNLGTDTQYF. CDR3 in DNA: TGTGCCAGCAACTTAGGGACAGATACGCAGTATTTT.